This T cell receptor beta chain originates from a study of shared clonotypes between healthy human individuals. CD45RO negativity and positive selection for CCR7 defined naive CD8 cells, a population that excluded terminally differentiated effector memory CD45RA+ cells. Profiling relied on immunoSEQ multiplex PCR, and the TCRdb table lists in-frame clones only, not all of them. The sample has about 2.2 million clones, 93% seen once. This CDR3 has 14 amino acids. The germline V gene has CDR1 SNHLY and CDR2 FYNNEI. V lost 5 bases and J 6 bases, leaving 13 bases between the germline ends. This receptor was obtained from a young man in good health. Some clones in this sample may be carry-over from other donors' samples. The V gene is TRBV2, the J gene TRBJ2-2; the D is unclear. Sequencing input: naive CD8+ T cells from PBMCs. CDR3 residues: CASSLVARAGELFF. The CDR3 DNA sequence: TGTGCCAGCAGTCTAGTGGCGCGTGCCGGGGAGCTGTTTTTT.